This T cell receptor (beta chain) is drawn from a study of tumor-infiltrating lymphocytes in oesophageal squamous cell carcinoma. Of note for this clonotype: A much larger clone lies one base from this, so it may be a read error.

TCRdb reanalysed the PCR reads using MiXCR and keeps one entry per CDR3 protein. The repertoire holds approximately 21,000 distinct CDR3 sequences, with approximately 38% as singletons. Germline-derived CDR1 and CDR2 are SGHDT and YYEEEE. This CDR3 region has 14 residues. The genes are TRBV5-6 and TRBJ1-3; the D gene is possibly TRBD1 (5 bases). The sequenced sample consisted of esophageal tumor tissue. The clonotype originates from a male donor with esophageal squamous cell carcinoma. CDR3 in amino acids: CASSRRGSGITIYF. CDR3 DNA: TGTGCCAGCAGCCGACGGGGCTCTGGAATCACCATATATTTT. The full variable domain, with the rest looked up from reference TRBV5-6 and TRBJ1-3, is DAGVTQSPTHLIKTRGQQVTLRCSPKSGHDTVSWYQQALGQGPQFIFQYYEEEERQRGNFPDRFSGHQFPNYSSELNVNALLLGDSALYLCASSRRGSGITIYFGEGSWLTVV.